The 3 T cell receptor beta chains presented below share a single source sample, sequenced in a study of identical twins. TCRdb re-derived calls from the 5' RACE reads in MiXCR, one entry per CDR3 protein. Here the sample spans 1.5 million to 2 million distinct CDR3 sequences, about 32% being singletons. Specimen: cord blood. All receptors come from a newborn girl in good health.

This chain connects TRBV9 to TRBJ2-5; D gene unclear. Gene TRBJ2-7 matches the end of the DNA better, so the J call may be wrong. CDR3 length: 14 amino acids. Germline assignment: CDR1 SGDLS and CDR2 YYNGEE. The CDR3 is CASSVDVLPYEQYF. The DNA for the CDR3 is TGTGCCAGCAGCGTAGACGTTCTCCCTTACGAGCAGTACTTC.

This sequence joins TRBV3-1 and TRBJ2-7; D gene unclear. V lost 4 bases to trimming and J lost 3 bases, with 13 bases between them. Looked up from germline, CDR1 is LGHDT and CDR2 is YNNKEL (reference sequence). CDR3 size: 14 residues. This CDR3 is CASSRKSGSYEQYF. Written as DNA, the CDR3 is TGTGCCAGCAGCCGAAAATCAGGAAGCTACGAGCAGTACTTC.

V and J are TRBV20-1 and TRBJ2-1, with 8 bases aligning to TRBD2. With V trimmed by 1 base and J by 2 bases, 7 bases remained unmatched. CDR3 size: 16 residues. Germline V CDR1 and CDR2: DFQATT, SNEGSKA (reference sequence). CDR3 sequence reads: CSARVGSGLAYNEQFF. In DNA, the CDR3 is TGCAGTGCTAGAGTCGGATCGGGACTAGCCTACAATGAGCAGTTCTTC.